The entry below gives a single T cell receptor (beta chain) sequence along with its context. In germline, CDR1 is LGHNA, CDR2 YSLEER. With 2 bases removed from V and 3 bases from J, the gap between germline ends came to 8 bases. The CDR3 has 13 residues. This entry is derived from a study of response to subunit inactivated influenza vaccine. From the RT-PCR reads, TCRdb called clonotypes with MiXCR, one entry per CDR3 protein. This sample has roughly 620,000 distinct CDR3 sequences, with around 10% found just once. This sample was also put to use in a study of T cells expressing NK-cell markers. That source reports: A 5'RACE template switching approach incorporating UMIs was used to make TCR beta cDNA. Dominant NKG2C+ clonotypes accounted for about 1.0-8% of CD8+ T cells in about six donors.

The sequence was obtained from a man aged 50-60 years who received an inactivated influenza vaccine. The starting material was PBMCs from blood, obtained on the day of vaccination. The rearrangement uses TRBV4-3 and TRBJ2-7, with D unresolved. The CDR3 DNA is TGCGCCAGCAGCCAATGGGAAAACTACGAGCAGTACTTC. This translates into CASSQWENYEQYF.